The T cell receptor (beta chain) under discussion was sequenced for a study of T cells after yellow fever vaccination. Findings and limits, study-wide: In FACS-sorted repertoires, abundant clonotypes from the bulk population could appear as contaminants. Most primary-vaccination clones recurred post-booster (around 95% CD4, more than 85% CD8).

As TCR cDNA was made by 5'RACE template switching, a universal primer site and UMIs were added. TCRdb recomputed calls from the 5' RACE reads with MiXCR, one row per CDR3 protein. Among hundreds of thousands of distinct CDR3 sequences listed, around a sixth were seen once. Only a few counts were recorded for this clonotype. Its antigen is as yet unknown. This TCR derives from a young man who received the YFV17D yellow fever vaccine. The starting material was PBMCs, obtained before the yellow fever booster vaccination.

The CDR3 nucleotides are TGTGCCATCAGTGAGAGACAGGGTTTTGGCTACACCTTC. This sequence encodes CAISERQGFGYTF. V gene TRBV10-3 combines with J gene TRBJ1-2; TRBD1 aligns across 7 bases. The CDR3 spans 13 residues. Germline V gene sequence: CDR1 ENHRY, CDR2 SYGVKD. V lost 2 bases, J lost 7 bases, and 4 bases stayed unmatched.